The 22 T cell receptor beta chains below all came from one sample that was sequenced in a study of T cell changes during pregnancy in multiple sclerosis. Here immunoSEQ multiplex PCR was the method, and the copy in TCRdb shows in-frame clones only, minus some. The repertoire holds over 45,000 clones, around nine tenths seen once, with about 0.38% in the top ten. The material sequenced was CD4+ T cells from peripheral blood mononuclear cells, taken in the third trimester of pregnancy. The receptor set was obtained from a female donor with multiple sclerosis, enrolled in a pregnancy study.

Only one count was recorded for this clone. The rearrangement links TRBV12-5 to TRBJ1-5; 10 nucleotides agree with TRBD1. The CDR3 is 14 residues long. From germline, CDR1 is LGHNT and CDR2 FRNRAP. With V trimmed by 6 bases and J by 8 bases, 7 bases remained unmatched. DNA of the CDR3: TGTGCTAGTGGGGTGACAGGGGGCTATGAGCCCCAGCATTTT. Amino acid sequence: CASGVTGGYEPQHF.

The chain links TRBV19 to TRBJ1-1, with TRBD1 as a possible D gene (6 bases). V was cut by 2 bases and J by 4 bases, with 11 bases left in between. Germline CDR1 reads LNHDA; CDR2 reads SQIVND (reference sequence). The CDR3 totals 14 residues. CDR3 sequence reads: CASSIKQGATEAFF. Written as DNA, the CDR3 is TGTGCCAGTAGTATAAAACAGGGAGCCACTGAAGCTTTCTTT.

The chain uses TRBV6-5 and TRBJ1-2; D remains ambiguous. Trimming cost V 10 bases and J 2 bases, with 11 bases left between them. The CDR3 is 12 residues long. Germline-derived CDR1 and CDR2 are MNHEY and SVGAGI. CDR3 DNA: TGTGCCACCTATAGGAGGAACTATGGCTACACCTTC. The encoded protein is CATYRRNYGYTF.

The CDR3 here is CASSLGGDNEQFF. The CDR3 DNA reads TGCGCCAGCAGCTTGGGAGGCGACAATGAGCAGTTCTTC. The rearrangement links TRBV5-1 to TRBJ2-1; D unclear. Trimming cost V 0 bases and J 5 bases, with 6 bases left between them. Germline V gives CDR1 SGHRS, CDR2 YFSETQ. The CDR3 extends over 13 amino acids.

This clone was seen a few times. CDR3 DNA: TGTGCCAGTAGTATAGGGCAGTATGGCTACACCTTC. It is translated as CASSIGQYGYTF. The chain has TRBV19 and TRBJ1-2; unclear D gene. This CDR3 has 12 residues. Trimming cost V 1 base and J 5 bases, with 5 bases left between them. Germline CDR1 and CDR2: LNHDA and SQIVND (reference sequence).

This chain joins TRBV18 and TRBJ1-4; TRBD1 matches 9 bases. CDR3 length: 15 residues. CDR1 is KGHSH, CDR2 LQKENI, per germline. With 6 bases clipped from V and 8 bases from J, the junction kept 10 bases outside the gene matches. CDR3 residues: CASSSQGDRAEKLFF. In nucleotides, the CDR3 is TGTGCCAGCTCGAGCCAAGGGGACAGGGCAGAAAAACTGTTTTTT.

The chain recombines TRBV19 with TRBJ1-4; TRBD1 is a possible D gene (5 bases). This CDR3 region has 15 residues. Germline V CDR1 and CDR2: LNHDA, SQIVND (reference sequence). Trimming stripped 7 bases from V and 4 bases from J, with 16 bases between. The CDR3 DNA reads as TGTGCCAGTACCACCTCAGCGGGGGTTAATGAAAAACTGTTTTTT. Amino acid sequence: CASTTSAGVNEKLFF.

The chain carries TRBV19 and TRBJ2-1; D remains ambiguous. V shed 3 bases and J shed 4 bases, with 7 bases lying between them. The germline gives CDR1 LNHDA, CDR2 SQIVND (reference sequence). The CDR3 runs 13 residues. The CDR3 bases are TGTGCCAGTAGTATTGGAGTTTACAATGAGCAGTTCTTC. It codes for CASSIGVYNEQFF.

The chain has TRBV11-2 and TRBJ2-2, with a tentative D call TRBD2 (6 bases). The CDR3 length is 18 residues. V was pared by 4 bases and J by 0 bases, with 18 bases between. Germline loops: CDR1 SGHAT, CDR2 FQNNGV. The CDR3 nucleotides read TGTGCCAGCAGCTCGTCGGGACTCCTCGACGCGAACACCGGGGAGCTGTTTTTT. This translates into CASSSSGLLDANTGELFF.

The chain combines TRBV5-1 with TRBJ2-1; maybe TRBD1 (5 bases). Trimming took off 5 bases at V and 0 bases at J, with 12 bases between the two ends. Germline CDR1 reads SGHRS; CDR2 reads YFSETQ. This CDR3 is built from 15 residues. This CDR3 is CASRITGSSYNEQFF. CDR3 nucleotide sequence: TGCGCCAGCAGGATCACAGGTAGCTCCTACAATGAGCAGTTCTTC.

V usage is TRBV11-2 and J usage is TRBJ1-2; 7 bases agree with TRBD1. V shed 2 bases and J 3 bases; nucleotides not matched to a gene: 9. The CDR3 consists of 16 residues. Germline-derived CDR1 and CDR2 are SGHAT and FQNNGV. The CDR3 DNA follows: TGTGCCAGCAGCTTAAGGGACAGCGAGAACCACTATGGCTACACCTTC. Translation: CASSLRDSENHYGYTF.

The CDR3 reads CASSEGQVGEQFF. Here the CDR3 DNA reads TGTGCCAGCAGTGAAGGACAGGTTGGTGAGCAGTTCTTC. This chain links TRBV2 with TRBJ2-1, with a weak D call TRBD1 (6 bases). The CDR3 runs to 13 residues. Trimming pared 1 base from V and 9 bases from J, leaving 10 bases between. From germline, CDR1 is SNHLY and CDR2 FYNNEI. Together with reference TRBV2 and TRBJ2-1, the CDR3 gives the full variable domain: EPEVTQTPSHQVTQMGQEVILRCVPISNHLYFYWYRQILGQKVEFLVSFYNNEISEKSEIFDDQFSVERPDGSNFTLKIRSTKLEDSAMYFCASSEGQVGEQFFGPGTRLTVL.

The chain uses TRBV14 and TRBJ2-2; possibly TRBD1 for D (5 bases). From germline, CDR1 is SGHDN and CDR2 FVKESK. The CDR3 runs to 14 residues. V was pared by 1 base and J by 5 bases, with 8 bases between. The CDR3 DNA is TGTGCCAGCAGCCAAGCAGGGCTGACCGGGGAGCTGTTTTTT. This sequence encodes CASSQAGLTGELFF.

In this sample, this clone turned up once. The V call is TRBV30, the J call TRBJ2-3; weak D call: TRBD2 (7 bases). V was clipped by 0 bases and J by 0 bases, with 10 bases between them. CDR1 GTSNPN and CDR2 SVGIG come from the germline V gene (reference sequence). The CDR3 is made up of 15 amino acids. As DNA, the CDR3 is TGTGCCTGGAGTGTGGGAGGGGGAAGCACAGATACGCAGTATTTT. This codes for CAWSVGGGSTDTQYF.

J is TRBJ2-7 and V is TRBV14; D possibly corresponds to TRBD1 (5 bases). The CDR3 sequence is 14 residues long. V lost 0 bases, J lost 3 bases, and 9 bases lay in between. CDR1 is SGHDN, CDR2 FVKESK, per germline. The CDR3 DNA reads as TGTGCCAGCAGCCAAGATCAGGGTTACTACGAGCAGTACTTC. It encodes CASSQDQGYYEQYF.

The rearrangement joins TRBV30 to TRBJ2-3; possibly TRBD1 for D (5 bases). Trimming shortened V by 1 base and J by 10 bases, and 12 bases separated the two germline ends. The germline CDR1 and CDR2 sequences are GTSNPN and SVGIG (reference sequence). The CDR3 totals 12 residues. CDR3 nucleotide sequence: TGTGCCTGGAGTGACTCCCTAGGGGCGCAGTATTTT. It translates to CAWSDSLGAQYF.

The rearrangement joins TRBV30 to TRBJ1-2, with 7 bases that match TRBD1. The CDR3 consists of 15 residues. Germline trimming cut 0 bases from V and 1 base from J; bases unmatched to any gene: 5. CDR1 and CDR2 (germline): GTSNPN, SVGIG (reference sequence). CDR3 sequence: CAWSVGTAYNYGYTF. CDR3 coding DNA: TGTGCCTGGAGTGTTGGGACAGCATATAACTATGGCTACACCTTC.

This chain uses TRBV7-2 with TRBJ2-2; 8 bases align to TRBD2. Germline CDR1 SGHTA, CDR2 FQGNSA. CDR3 length: 15 amino acids. J gave up 2 bases and V 4 bases, and 3 bases lay outside the gene matches. The CDR3 is CASSSGLANTGELFF. The CDR3 DNA sequence: TGTGCCAGCAGCTCTGGACTAGCTAACACCGGGGAGCTGTTTTTT.

This chain links TRBV25-1 with TRBJ2-3; D gene uncertain. V was clipped by 2 bases and J by 7 bases, with 10 bases between them. This CDR3 spans 13 amino acids. Germline loops: CDR1 MGHDK, CDR2 SYGVNS. The CDR3 DNA is TGTGCCAGCAGTGAAAAGAGAGAAAATACGCAGTATTTT. Amino acid sequence: CASSEKRENTQYF.

The rearrangement joins TRBV7-2 to TRBJ2-2, with D possibly being TRBD1 (5 bases). Trimming took 3 bases from V and 6 from J, leaving 8 bases between them. This CDR3 comprises 13 residues. CDR1 and CDR2 from the germline V gene are SGHTA and FQGNSA. The CDR3 is CASSFVGAGELFF. The CDR3 DNA is TGTGCCAGCAGCTTCGTAGGGGCCGGGGAGCTGTTTTTT.

The rearrangement uses TRBV10-3 and TRBJ2-7; possible D gene TRBD2, 5 bases. The ends were cut back, 4 bases at V and 5 bases at J, with 18 bases in the middle. The CDR3 runs to 15 residues. The V gene's germline CDR1 is ENHRY and CDR2 SYGVKD. The DNA of the CDR3 is TGTGCCATCAGTGTTTTGGGTCCTTCCGGGAACGAGCAGTACTTC. It is translated as CAISVLGPSGNEQYF.

The chain combines TRBV4-2 with TRBJ2-7; 10 positions agree with TRBD2. The junction had 6 bases not matched to a gene; V was cut back by 0 bases and J by 4 bases. The CDR3 length is 16 residues. CDR1 and CDR2 from the germline V gene are LGHNA and YNFKEQ. CDR3 sequence (DNA): TGTGCCAGCAGCCAAGATTCCCTAGCGGGAGTTTACGAGCAGTACTTC. It translates to CASSQDSLAGVYEQYF.